This passage covers 27 T cell receptor beta chains from one sample sequenced in a study of cytomegalovirus exposure and HLA in healthy donors. Assay: immunoSEQ multiplex PCR; the TCRdb copy retains only in-frame clones and omits some. The table lists 200,000 to 250,000 clones, 70% to 90% of them singletons. Sequencing was carried out using PBMCs. The receptors were gathered from a woman under 30 in good health and CMV-seronegative.

The chain recombines TRBV6-6 with TRBJ2-7; D call uncertain. There are 12 residues in the CDR3. Germline V gene data show CDR1 as MNHNY and CDR2 as SVGAGI (reference sequence). V lost 8 bases and J lost 0, with 8 bases in between. CDR3 sequence: CASSVSSYEQYF. The CDR3 region has the DNA TGTGCCAGCTCAGTCAGCTCCTACGAGCAGTACTTC.

V is TRBV29-1 and J is TRBJ1-2, with D perhaps TRBD1 (6 bases). Germline lookup yields CDR1 SQVTM and CDR2 ANQGSEA. Trimming removed 2 bases from V and 3 bases from J, with 10 bases in between. CDR3 length: 13 residues. The DNA for the CDR3 is TGCAGCGTTGAAAACAGGGCTTACTATGGCTACACCTTC. Its translation: CSVENRAYYGYTF.

V and J are TRBV7-9 and TRBJ1-1; a weak D match, TRBD1 (6 bases). Germline values: CDR1 SEHNR, CDR2 FQNEAQ (reference sequence). With 4 bases removed from V and 6 bases from J, the gap between germline ends came to 21 bases. The CDR3 extends over 16 amino acids. The CDR3 DNA reads TGTGCCAGCAGCTCGCCGAGGGGGGGCATATCTTCTGAAGCTTTCTTT. Amino acid sequence: CASSSPRGGISSEAFF. Drawing the rest from reference TRBV7-9 and TRBJ1-1, the complete variable domain is DTGVSQNPRHKITKRGQNVTFRCDPISEHNRLYWYRQTLGQGPEFLTYFQNEAQLEKSRLLSDRFSAERPKGSFSTLEIQRTEQGDSAMYLCASSSPRGGISSEAFFGQGTRLTVV.

V gene TRBV7-9 combines with J gene TRBJ2-1; D gene ambiguous. The CDR3 spans 11 residues. Trimming left V 5 bases short and J 8 bases short, with 7 bases between. The germline CDR1 and CDR2 sequences are SEHNR and FQNEAQ (reference sequence). The CDR3 bases are TGTGCCAGCAGCCCGGTCGATGAGCAGTTCTTC. Translating it yields CASSPVDEQFF.

This clone appeared a single time. The chain uses TRBV4-2 and TRBJ2-1; D is undetermined. CDR1 is LGHNA, CDR2 YNFKEQ, per germline. The CDR3 loop spans 14 amino acids. V was clipped by 0 bases and J by 10 bases, with 13 bases between them. The CDR3 here is CASSQDPESGEQFF. The CDR3, as DNA: TGTGCCAGCAGCCAAGACCCGGAATCCGGGGAGCAGTTCTTC.

This clone was counted a few times. The chain employs TRBV9 and TRBJ2-7, with TRBD2 matching over 8 bases. The CDR3 runs to 15 residues. J lost 0 bases, V lost 1 base, and 3 bases had no gene match. The V gene's germline CDR1 is SGDLS and CDR2 YYNGEE. CDR3 nucleotide sequence: TGTGCCAGCAGCGTAAGAGCGGGAGCCTCCTACGAGCAGTACTTC. Protein sequence: CASSVRAGASYEQYF.

In this sample, this clone turned up a few times. The rearrangement links TRBV28 to TRBJ1-5; TRBD1 is a possible D gene (6 bases). The germline CDR1 and CDR2 sequences are MDHEN and SYDVKM. This CDR3 is built from 15 residues. The V end lost 7 bases, the J end lost 7 bases, and 20 bases lay between the germline ends. CDR3 sequence (DNA): TGTGCCAGCACCCCGACAGGCGGTCTCGGCCAGCCCCAGCATTTT. Protein: CASTPTGGLGQPQHF.

In regard to this clone: The DNA is left out, because the CDR3 cannot be placed on it with certainty; the CDR3 is given as TCRdb lists it. V usage is TRBV28 and J usage is TRBJ2-7; the table's D call TRBD1 went unverified against the DNA. From germline, CDR1 is MDHEN and CDR2 SYDVKM. A total of 15 residues make up the CDR3, ends included. The CDR3 sequence is CASSSSTGGSYEQYF.

The chain is built from TRBV27 and TRBJ2-7; 16 bases map to TRBD2. The CDR3 consists of 16 residues. Losses at the gene ends were 5 bases for V and 7 bases for J; bases not matched to a gene: 8. Germline loops: CDR1 MNHEY, CDR2 SMNVEV (reference sequence). CDR3 region: CASSRGLAGGPQEQYF. The CDR3 DNA is TGTGCCAGCAGTAGGGGACTAGCGGGAGGGCCGCAGGAGCAGTACTTC.

This sequence joins TRBV11-2 and TRBJ2-7; TRBD2 agrees at 10 bases. The junction had 7 bases not matched to a gene; V was cut back by 6 bases and J by 5 bases. This CDR3 has 14 residues. Germline V lookup: CDR1 SGHAT, CDR2 FQNNGV. CDR3 protein: CASRMAGTSDEQYF. The CDR3 DNA reads TGTGCCAGCAGGATGGCCGGGACTAGCGACGAGCAGTACTTC.

The chain links TRBV12-5 to TRBJ2-1, with TRBD2 matching over 10 bases. The CDR3 consists of 15 residues. Germline CDR1 reads LGHNT; CDR2 reads FRNRAP. V dropped 5 bases and J dropped 9; count of bases not matched to a gene: 10. CDR3 coding DNA: TGTGCTAGTGGTGGGGGGCTAGCGGGAGTCAGTGAGCAGTTCTTC. Translated, it gives CASGGGLAGVSEQFF. The full variable domain, completed using reference TRBV12-5 and TRBJ2-1, is DARVTQTPRHKVTEMGQEVTMRCQPILGHNTVFWYRQTMMQGLELLAYFRNRAPLDDSGMPKDRFSAEMPDATLATLKIQPSEPRDSAVYFCASGGGLAGVSEQFFGPGTRLTVL.

The rearrangement joins TRBV19 to TRBJ2-7, with D unresolved. V lost 4 bases and J lost 3, with 10 bases in between. The CDR3 is made up of 13 amino acids. The germline V gene has CDR1 LNHDA and CDR2 SQIVND (reference sequence). The CDR3 region has the DNA TGTGCCAGTAGTACCGCGCCGGGCTACGAGCAGTACTTC. It specifies CASSTAPGYEQYF.

The rearrangement uses TRBV7-9 and TRBJ2-1, with 13 bases identical to TRBD2. In germline, CDR1 is SEHNR, CDR2 FQNEAQ (reference sequence). The V segment lost 5 bases and the J segment 2 bases; nucleotides outside the gene matches: 9. The CDR3 covers 18 residues. This chain's CDR3 is CASSLRPGLAGPYNEQFF. CDR3 nucleotide sequence: TGTGCCAGCAGCCTTCGCCCGGGACTAGCGGGACCCTACAATGAGCAGTTCTTC. Using reference TRBV7-9 and TRBJ2-1 for the parts outside the CDR3, the full variable domain is DTGVSQNPRHKITKRGQNVTFRCDPISEHNRLYWYRQTLGQGPEFLTYFQNEAQLEKSRLLSDRFSAERPKGSFSTLEIQRTEQGDSAMYLCASSLRPGLAGPYNEQFFGPGTRLTVL.

The V call is TRBV6-1, the J call TRBJ2-6, with a possible D match to TRBD2 (5 bases). Trimming took 5 bases from V and 0 from J, leaving 8 bases between them. The CDR3 has 15 residues. Per the germline V gene, CDR1 is MNHNS and CDR2 is SASEGT. The CDR3 bases are TGTGCCAGCAGTCCCCGGGACTCTGGGGCCAACGTCCTGACTTTC. This sequence encodes CASSPRDSGANVLTF.

The chain recombines TRBV4-1 with TRBJ2-7; 8 bases are shared with TRBD1. Trimming at V came to 1 base and at J to 0 bases, leaving 5 bases not matched to a gene. CDR1 and CDR2 (germline): MGHRA, YSYEKL. The CDR3 covers 16 residues. The DNA for the CDR3 is TGCGCCAGCAGCCAAGGACGCAGGGGGCGCTCCTACGAGCAGTACTTC. This codes for CASSQGRRGRSYEQYF.

This rearrangement joins TRBV4-1 to TRBJ2-1, with a possible D match to TRBD2 (5 bases). CDR3 length equals 16 residues. The V gene's germline CDR1 is MGHRA and CDR2 YSYEKL. V lost 4 bases, J lost 6 bases, and 19 bases lay in between. The CDR3 reads CASSLTRARGSNEQFF. The CDR3 nucleotides are TGCGCCAGCAGCCTCACCCGGGCGAGAGGGTCCAATGAGCAGTTCTTC.

This chain uses TRBV6-1 with TRBJ2-3; D may be TRBD1 (6 bases). CDR1 MNHNS and CDR2 SASEGT come from the germline V gene. The V gene lost 2 bases and the J gene lost 8 bases, with 14 bases spanning the gap. The CDR3 is 14 residues long. CDR3 sequence: CASSELGARGTQYF. For the CDR3, the DNA is TGTGCCAGCAGTGAATTGGGGGCCCGCGGTACGCAGTATTTT.

The chain combines TRBV7-9 with TRBJ2-5; 10 nucleotides align to TRBD2. Germline V gene lookup returns CDR1 SEHNR and CDR2 FQNEAQ (reference sequence). J gave up 2 bases and V 5 bases, and 5 bases lay outside the gene matches. The CDR3 is made up of 15 amino acids. CDR3 nucleotides: TGTGCCAGCAGCCCTAGCGGGAGTGGGCAAGAGACCCAGTACTTC. Encoded protein: CASSPSGSGQETQYF.

The CDR3 region is CASSRGSNYGYTF. CDR3 nucleotide sequence: TGTGCCAGCAGCCGGGGGAGCAACTATGGCTACACCTTC. The V gene is TRBV11-2, the J gene TRBJ1-2, with TRBD1 as a possible D gene (5 bases). The length of the CDR3 is 13 residues. V was cut by 5 bases and J by 2 bases, with 9 bases left in between. Germline V gene data show CDR1 as SGHAT and CDR2 as FQNNGV.

V usage is TRBV4-3 and J usage is TRBJ2-3; 7 bases are a match to TRBD1. CDR3 length: 16 residues. With V trimmed by 1 base and J by 1 base, 5 bases remained unmatched. Germline V lookup: CDR1 LGHNA, CDR2 YSLEER. The CDR3 loop reads CASSQARGPGTDTQYF. The CDR3 nucleotides read TGCGCCAGCAGCCAAGCGAGGGGGCCGGGCACAGATACGCAGTATTTT.

The V gene is TRBV27, the J gene TRBJ1-1, with D unclear. This CDR3 comprises 12 residues. CDR1 and CDR2 (germline): MNHEY, SMNVEV (reference sequence). Trimming left V 8 bases short and J 0 bases short, with 7 bases between. The CDR3 bases are TGTGCCAGCTTCGGTCTGAACACTGAAGCTTTCTTT. Translated, it gives CASFGLNTEAFF.

As DNA, the CDR3 is TGTGCCAGTAGTATTGGACAGCGAGGGAGCAATCAGCCCCAGCATTTT. It yields the protein CASSIGQRGSNQPQHF. V gene TRBV19 combines with J gene TRBJ1-5, with D tentatively TRBD1 (6 bases). The length of the CDR3 is 16 residues. The ends were cut back, 3 bases at V and 1 base at J, with 13 bases in the middle. Germline V CDR1 and CDR2: LNHDA, SQIVND (reference sequence).

The chain recombines TRBV4-1 with TRBJ2-3; weak D call: TRBD2 (6 bases). Germline values: CDR1 MGHRA, CDR2 YSYEKL. The ends were cut back, 1 base at V and 4 bases at J, with 9 bases in the middle. The CDR3 extends over 14 amino acids. This CDR3 is CASSQAGAADTQYF. CDR3 DNA: TGCGCCAGCAGCCAAGCGGGAGCTGCAGATACGCAGTATTTT.

CDR3: CSTGQGMETQYF. CDR3 nucleotide sequence: TGCAGCACAGGACAGGGGATGGAGACCCAGTACTTC. The chain carries TRBV29-1 and TRBJ2-5; 9 bases line up with TRBD1. Germline CDR1 is SQVTM and CDR2 is ANQGSEA. Germline trimming cut 8 bases from V and 5 bases from J; bases unmatched to any gene: 6. The CDR3 is made up of 12 amino acids.

The chain uses TRBV2 and TRBJ2-3; 9 bases align to TRBD1. The CDR3 is made up of 14 amino acids. Germline CDR1 and CDR2: SNHLY and FYNNEI. J gave up 4 bases and V 6 bases, and 5 bases lay outside the gene matches. The CDR3 region is CASRTGGAPDTQYF. As DNA, the CDR3 is TGTGCCAGCAGGACAGGGGGGGCCCCAGATACGCAGTATTTT. The full variable domain, completed using reference TRBV2 and TRBJ2-3, is EPEVTQTPSHQVTQMGQEVILRCVPISNHLYFYWYRQILGQKVEFLVSFYNNEISEKSEIFDDQFSVERPDGSNFTLKIRSTKLEDSAMYFCASRTGGAPDTQYFGPGTRLTVL.

The chain uses TRBV5-4 and TRBJ2-7, with TRBD2 matching over 10 bases. The junction had 3 bases not matched to a gene; V was cut back by 1 base and J by 2 bases. The CDR3 extends over 15 amino acids. Germline CDR1 SGHNT, CDR2 YYREEE (reference sequence). The CDR3 coding sequence is TGTGCCAGCAGCTTGAACCTAGCGGGGGCCTACGAGCAGTACTTC. It translates to CASSLNLAGAYEQYF.

The CDR3 region is CASSYLGQGLYEQYF. DNA of the CDR3: TGTGCCAGCAGTTACCTGGGACAGGGGTTATACGAGCAGTACTTC. The rearrangement joins TRBV6-6 to TRBJ2-7; 10 positions agree with TRBD1. Germline CDR1 and CDR2: MNHNY and SVGAGI (reference sequence). The CDR3 has 15 amino acids. The trim removed 2 bases at V and 4 bases at J, leaving 5 bases unmatched.